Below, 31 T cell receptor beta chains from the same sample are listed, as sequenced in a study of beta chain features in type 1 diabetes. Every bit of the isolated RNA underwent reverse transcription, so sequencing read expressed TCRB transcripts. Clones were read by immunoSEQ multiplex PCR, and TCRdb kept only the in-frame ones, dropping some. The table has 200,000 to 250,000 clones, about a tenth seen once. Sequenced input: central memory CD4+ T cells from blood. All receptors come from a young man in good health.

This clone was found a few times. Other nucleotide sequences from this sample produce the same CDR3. DNA for the CDR3: TGCGCCAGCAGCTTGGTAGGGTCCTACAATGAGCAGTTCTTC. This sequence encodes CASSLVGSYNEQFF. V gene TRBV5-1 combines with J gene TRBJ2-1; no clear D. V lost 0 bases, J lost 1 base, and 5 bases lay in between. CDR1 is SGHRS and CDR2 is YFSETQ in the germline V gene. The CDR3 consists of 14 residues.

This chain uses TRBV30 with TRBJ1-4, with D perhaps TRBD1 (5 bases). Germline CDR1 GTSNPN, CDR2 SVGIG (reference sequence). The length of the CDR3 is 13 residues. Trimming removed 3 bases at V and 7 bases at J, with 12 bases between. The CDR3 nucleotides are TGTGCCTGGAGAGTCCAGGGCGGTGAAAAACTGTTTTTT. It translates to CAWRVQGGEKLFF.

The chain's CDR3 is CASSQQGSGTEAFF. The DNA of the CDR3 is TGCGCCAGCAGTCAACAGGGGTCGGGCACTGAAGCTTTCTTT. The genes are TRBV5-1 and TRBJ1-1; 7 bases agree with TRBD1. There are 14 residues in the CDR3. With 5 bases clipped from V and 4 bases from J, the junction kept 8 bases outside the gene matches. Germline-derived CDR1 and CDR2 are SGHRS and YFSETQ.

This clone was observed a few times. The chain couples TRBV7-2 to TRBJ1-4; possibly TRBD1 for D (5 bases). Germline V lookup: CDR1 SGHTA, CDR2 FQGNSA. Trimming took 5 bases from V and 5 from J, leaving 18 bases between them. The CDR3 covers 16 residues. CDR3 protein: CASSPHGIGENEKLFF. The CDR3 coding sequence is TGTGCCAGCAGCCCCCACGGCATAGGGGAAAATGAAAAACTGTTTTTT. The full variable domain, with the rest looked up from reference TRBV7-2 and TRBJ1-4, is GAGVSQSPSNKVTEKGKDVELRCDPISGHTALYWYRQSLGQGLEFLIYFQGNSAPDKSGLPSDRFSAERTGGSVSTLTIQRTQQEDSAVYLCASSPHGIGENEKLFFGSGTQLSVL.

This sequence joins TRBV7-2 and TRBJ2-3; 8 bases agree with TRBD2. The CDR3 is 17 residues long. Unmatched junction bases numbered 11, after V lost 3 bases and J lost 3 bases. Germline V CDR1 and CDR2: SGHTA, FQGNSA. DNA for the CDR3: TGTGCCAGCAGCTTCACACCAGGAGCGGGAGCGACAGATACGCAGTATTTT. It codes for CASSFTPGAGATDTQYF. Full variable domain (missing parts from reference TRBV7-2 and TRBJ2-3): GAGVSQSPSNKVTEKGKDVELRCDPISGHTALYWYRQSLGQGLEFLIYFQGNSAPDKSGLPSDRFSAERTGGSVSTLTIQRTQQEDSAVYLCASSFTPGAGATDTQYFGPGTRLTVL.

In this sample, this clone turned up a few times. The CDR3 DNA sequence: TGTGCCTGGGAAGATTCCGGGAGAGTCAAAAACATTCAGTACTTC. Encoded protein: CAWEDSGRVKNIQYF. This rearrangement joins TRBV30 to TRBJ2-4; D perhaps matches TRBD2 (6 bases). V lost 5 bases to trimming and J lost 3 bases, with 17 bases between them. Germline V CDR1 and CDR2: GTSNPN, SVGIG (reference sequence). The CDR3 sequence is 15 residues long. Using reference TRBV30 and TRBJ2-4 for the parts outside the CDR3, the full variable domain is SQTIHQWPATLVQPVGSPLSLECTVEGTSNPNLYWYRQAAGRGLQLLFYSVGIGQISSEVPQNLSASRPQDRQFILSSKKLLLSDSGFYLCAWEDSGRVKNIQYFGAGTRLSVL.

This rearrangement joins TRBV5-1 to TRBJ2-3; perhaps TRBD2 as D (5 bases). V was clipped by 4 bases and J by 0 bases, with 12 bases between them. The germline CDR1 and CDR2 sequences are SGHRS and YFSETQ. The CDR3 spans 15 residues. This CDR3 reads CASSAAGISTDTQYF. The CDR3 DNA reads TGCGCCAGCAGCGCAGCCGGGATTAGCACAGATACGCAGTATTTT.

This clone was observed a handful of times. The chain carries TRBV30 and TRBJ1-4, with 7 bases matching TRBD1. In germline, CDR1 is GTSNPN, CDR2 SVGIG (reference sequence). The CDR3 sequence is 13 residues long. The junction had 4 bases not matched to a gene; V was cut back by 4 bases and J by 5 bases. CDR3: CAWNRGRNEKLFF. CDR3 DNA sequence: TGTGCCTGGAACAGGGGACGAAATGAAAAACTGTTTTTT.

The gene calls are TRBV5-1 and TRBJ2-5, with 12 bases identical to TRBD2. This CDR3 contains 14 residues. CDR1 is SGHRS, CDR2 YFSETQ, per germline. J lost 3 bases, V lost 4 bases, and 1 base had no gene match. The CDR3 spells CASSRLAGEETQYF. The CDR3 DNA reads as TGCGCCAGCAGCCGACTAGCGGGGGAAGAGACCCAGTACTTC.

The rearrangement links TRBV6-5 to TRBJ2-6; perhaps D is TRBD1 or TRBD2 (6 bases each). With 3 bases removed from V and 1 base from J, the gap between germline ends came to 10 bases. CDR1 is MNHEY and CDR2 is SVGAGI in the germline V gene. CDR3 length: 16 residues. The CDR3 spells CASSYRGRSGANVLTF. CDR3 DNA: TGTGCCAGCAGTTATAGGGGGAGGTCTGGGGCCAACGTCCTGACTTTC.

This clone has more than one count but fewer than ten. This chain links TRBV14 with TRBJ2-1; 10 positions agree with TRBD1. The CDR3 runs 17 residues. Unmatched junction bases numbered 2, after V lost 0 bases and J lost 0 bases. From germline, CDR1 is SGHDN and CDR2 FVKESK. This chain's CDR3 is CASSQDWDRGSYNEQFF. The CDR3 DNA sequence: TGTGCCAGCAGCCAAGACTGGGACAGGGGCTCCTACAATGAGCAGTTCTTC.

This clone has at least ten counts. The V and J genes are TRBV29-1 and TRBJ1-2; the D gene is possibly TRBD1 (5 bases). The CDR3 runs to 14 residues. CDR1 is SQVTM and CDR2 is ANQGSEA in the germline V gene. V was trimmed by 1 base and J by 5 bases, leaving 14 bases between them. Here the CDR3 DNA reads TGCAGCGTTGAAGCCCTCGGGGAGGGGTATGGCTACACCTTC. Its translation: CSVEALGEGYGYTF.

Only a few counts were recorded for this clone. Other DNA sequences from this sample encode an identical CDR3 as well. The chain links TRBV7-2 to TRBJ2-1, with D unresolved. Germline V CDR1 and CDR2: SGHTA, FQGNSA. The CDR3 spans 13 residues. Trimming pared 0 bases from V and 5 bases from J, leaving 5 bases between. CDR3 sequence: CASSLAGNNEQFF. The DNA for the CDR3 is TGTGCCAGCAGCTTAGCCGGCAACAATGAGCAGTTCTTC.

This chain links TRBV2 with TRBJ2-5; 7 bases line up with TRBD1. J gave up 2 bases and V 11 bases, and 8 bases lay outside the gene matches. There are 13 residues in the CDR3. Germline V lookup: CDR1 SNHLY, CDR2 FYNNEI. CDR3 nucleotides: TGTGCCGGACTGGACAGGTCTCAAGAGACCCAGTACTTC. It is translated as CAGLDRSQETQYF.

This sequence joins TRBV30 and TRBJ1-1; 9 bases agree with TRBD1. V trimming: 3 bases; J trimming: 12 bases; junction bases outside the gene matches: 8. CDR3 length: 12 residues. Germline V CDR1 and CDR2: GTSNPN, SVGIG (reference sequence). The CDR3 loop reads CAWSWGQGGTFF. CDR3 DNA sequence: TGTGCCTGGAGCTGGGGACAGGGCGGGACTTTCTTT.

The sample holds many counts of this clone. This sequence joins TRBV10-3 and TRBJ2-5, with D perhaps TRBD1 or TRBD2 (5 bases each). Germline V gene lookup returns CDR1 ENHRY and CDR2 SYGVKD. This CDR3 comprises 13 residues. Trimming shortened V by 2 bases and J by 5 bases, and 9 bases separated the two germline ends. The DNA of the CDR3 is TGTGCCATCAGTGAGGGGGGAGAGGAGACCCAGTACTTC. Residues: CAISEGGEETQYF.

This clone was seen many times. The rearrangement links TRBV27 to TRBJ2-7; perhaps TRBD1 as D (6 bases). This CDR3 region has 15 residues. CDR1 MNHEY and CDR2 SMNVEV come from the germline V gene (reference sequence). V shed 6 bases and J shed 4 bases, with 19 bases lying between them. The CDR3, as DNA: TGTGCCAGCAGAGTGCCAGGCACACAGGGATACGAGCAGTACTTC. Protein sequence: CASRVPGTQGYEQYF.

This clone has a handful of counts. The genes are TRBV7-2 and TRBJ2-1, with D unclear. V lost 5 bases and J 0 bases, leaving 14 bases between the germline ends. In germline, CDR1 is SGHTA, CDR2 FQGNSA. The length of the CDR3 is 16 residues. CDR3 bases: TGTGCCAGCAGCCCCCGGCTTTTTAGCTCCTACAATGAGCAGTTCTTC. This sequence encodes CASSPRLFSSYNEQFF.

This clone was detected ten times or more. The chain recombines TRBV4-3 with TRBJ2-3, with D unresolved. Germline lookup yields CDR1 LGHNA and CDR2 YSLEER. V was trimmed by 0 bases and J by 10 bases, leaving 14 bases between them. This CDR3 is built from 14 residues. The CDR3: CASSQEGIGFPQYF. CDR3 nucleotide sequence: TGCGCCAGCAGCCAAGAAGGGATTGGCTTTCCGCAGTATTTT.

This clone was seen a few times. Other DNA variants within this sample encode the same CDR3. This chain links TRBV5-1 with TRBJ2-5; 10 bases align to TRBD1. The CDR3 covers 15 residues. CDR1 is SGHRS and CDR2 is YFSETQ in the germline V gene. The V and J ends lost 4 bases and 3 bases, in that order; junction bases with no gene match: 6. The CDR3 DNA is TGCGCCAGCAGCCTCGCCGGGACAGGGGAAGAGACCCAGTACTTC. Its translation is CASSLAGTGEETQYF.

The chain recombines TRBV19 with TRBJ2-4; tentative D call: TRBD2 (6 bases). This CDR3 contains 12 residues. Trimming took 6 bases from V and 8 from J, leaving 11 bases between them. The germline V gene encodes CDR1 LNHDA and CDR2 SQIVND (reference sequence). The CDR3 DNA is TGTGCCAGTAGCCTCAGGGAGGACATTCAGTACTTC. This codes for CASSLREDIQYF.

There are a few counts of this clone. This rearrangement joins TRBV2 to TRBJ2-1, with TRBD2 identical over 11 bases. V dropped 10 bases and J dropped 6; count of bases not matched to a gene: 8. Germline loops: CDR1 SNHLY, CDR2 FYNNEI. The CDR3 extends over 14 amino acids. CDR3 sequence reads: CANRLAGFPNEQFF. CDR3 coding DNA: TGTGCCAACCGACTAGCGGGATTCCCCAATGAGCAGTTCTTC. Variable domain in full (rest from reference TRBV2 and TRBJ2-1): EPEVTQTPSHQVTQMGQEVILRCVPISNHLYFYWYRQILGQKVEFLVSFYNNEISEKSEIFDDQFSVERPDGSNFTLKIRSTKLEDSAMYFCANRLAGFPNEQFFGPGTRLTVL.

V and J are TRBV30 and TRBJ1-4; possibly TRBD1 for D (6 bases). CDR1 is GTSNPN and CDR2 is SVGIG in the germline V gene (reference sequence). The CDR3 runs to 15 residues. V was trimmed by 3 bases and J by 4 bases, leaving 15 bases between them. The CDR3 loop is CAWSDPGHNNEKLFF. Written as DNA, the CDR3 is TGTGCCTGGAGCGATCCGGGACACAATAATGAAAAACTGTTTTTT.

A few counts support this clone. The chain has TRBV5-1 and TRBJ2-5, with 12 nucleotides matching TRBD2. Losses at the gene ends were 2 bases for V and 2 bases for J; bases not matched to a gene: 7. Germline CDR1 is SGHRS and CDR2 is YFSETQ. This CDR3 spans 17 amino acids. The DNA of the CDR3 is TGCGCCAGCAGCTTAGGACTAGCGGGGCCCATACAAGAGACCCAGTACTTC. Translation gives CASSLGLAGPIQETQYF.

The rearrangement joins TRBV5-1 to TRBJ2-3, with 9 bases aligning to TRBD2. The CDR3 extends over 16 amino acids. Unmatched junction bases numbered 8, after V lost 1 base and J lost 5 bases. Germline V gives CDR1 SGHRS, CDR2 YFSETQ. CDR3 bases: TGCGCCAGCAGCTTGCCCGAGACTAGCGGAGGAGATACGCAGTATTTT. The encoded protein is CASSLPETSGGDTQYF.

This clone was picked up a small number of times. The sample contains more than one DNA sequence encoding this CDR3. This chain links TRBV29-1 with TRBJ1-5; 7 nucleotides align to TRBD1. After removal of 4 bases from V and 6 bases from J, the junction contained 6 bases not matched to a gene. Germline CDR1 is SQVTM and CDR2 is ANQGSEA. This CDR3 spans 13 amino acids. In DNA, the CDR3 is TGCAGCGTTGTGGGGCAGGGGGGTCAGCCCCAGCATTTT. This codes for CSVVGQGGQPQHF.

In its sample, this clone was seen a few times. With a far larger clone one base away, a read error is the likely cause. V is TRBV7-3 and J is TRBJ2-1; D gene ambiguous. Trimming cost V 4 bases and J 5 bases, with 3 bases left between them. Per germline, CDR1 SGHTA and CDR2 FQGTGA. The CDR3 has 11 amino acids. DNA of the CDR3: TGTGCCAGCAGCTCAAACAATGAGCAGTTCTTC. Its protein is CASSSNNEQFF.

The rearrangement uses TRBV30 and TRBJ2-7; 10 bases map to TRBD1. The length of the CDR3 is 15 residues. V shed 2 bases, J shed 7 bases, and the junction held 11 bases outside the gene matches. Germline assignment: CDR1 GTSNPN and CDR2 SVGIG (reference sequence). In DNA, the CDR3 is TGTGCCTGGAGTCCTCCGGGACAGGGGAGGCGAGAGCAGTACTTC. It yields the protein CAWSPPGQGRREQYF.

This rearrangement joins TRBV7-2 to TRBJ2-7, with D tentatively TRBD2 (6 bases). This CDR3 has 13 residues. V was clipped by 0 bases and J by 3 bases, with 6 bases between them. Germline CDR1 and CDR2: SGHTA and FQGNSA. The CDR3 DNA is TGTGCCAGCAGCTTAGCCGGGGGCTACGAGCAGTACTTC. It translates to CASSLAGGYEQYF.

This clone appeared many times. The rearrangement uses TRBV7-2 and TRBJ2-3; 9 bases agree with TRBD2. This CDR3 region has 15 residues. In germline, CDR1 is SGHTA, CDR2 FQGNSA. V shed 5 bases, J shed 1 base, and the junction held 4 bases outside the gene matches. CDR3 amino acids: CASSPWTSGTDTQYF. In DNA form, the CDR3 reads TGTGCCAGCAGCCCGTGGACTAGCGGCACAGATACGCAGTATTTT.

The CDR3 region has the DNA TGTGCCAGCAGCGTAGGGGCGGGGGGCCATGTGGAGACCCAGTACTTC. Its protein product is CASSVGAGGHVETQYF. The J gene is TRBJ2-5, the V gene TRBV9; 8 bases are shared with TRBD2. With 0 bases clipped from V and 5 bases from J, the junction kept 9 bases outside the gene matches. The CDR3 is made up of 16 amino acids. The germline CDR1 and CDR2 sequences are SGDLS and YYNGEE.